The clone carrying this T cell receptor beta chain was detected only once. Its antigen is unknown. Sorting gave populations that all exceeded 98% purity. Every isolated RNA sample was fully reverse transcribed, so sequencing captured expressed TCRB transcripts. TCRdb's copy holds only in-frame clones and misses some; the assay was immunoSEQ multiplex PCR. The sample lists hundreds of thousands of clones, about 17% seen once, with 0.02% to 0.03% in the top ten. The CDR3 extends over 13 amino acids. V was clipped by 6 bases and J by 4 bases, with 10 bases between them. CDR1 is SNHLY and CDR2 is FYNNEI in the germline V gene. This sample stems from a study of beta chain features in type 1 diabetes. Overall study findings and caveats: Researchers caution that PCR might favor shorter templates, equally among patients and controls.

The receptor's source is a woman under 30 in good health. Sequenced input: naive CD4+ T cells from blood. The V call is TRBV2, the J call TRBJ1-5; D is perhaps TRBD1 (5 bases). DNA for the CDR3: TGTGCCAGCAGACCAGGGCGTAATCAGCCCCAGCATTTT. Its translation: CASRPGRNQPQHF.